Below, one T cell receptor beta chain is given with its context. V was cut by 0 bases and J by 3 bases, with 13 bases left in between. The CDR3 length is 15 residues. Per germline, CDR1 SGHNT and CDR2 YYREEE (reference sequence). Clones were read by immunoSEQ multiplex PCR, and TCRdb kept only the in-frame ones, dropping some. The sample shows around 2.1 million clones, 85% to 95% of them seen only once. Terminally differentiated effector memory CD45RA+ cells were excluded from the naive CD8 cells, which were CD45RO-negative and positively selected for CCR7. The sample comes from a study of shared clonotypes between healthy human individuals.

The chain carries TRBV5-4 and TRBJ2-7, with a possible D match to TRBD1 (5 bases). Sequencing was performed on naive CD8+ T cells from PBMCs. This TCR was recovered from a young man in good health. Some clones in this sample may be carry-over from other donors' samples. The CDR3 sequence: CASSLAPGNVYEQYF. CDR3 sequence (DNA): TGTGCCAGCAGCTTGGCCCCAGGGAATGTCTACGAGCAGTACTTC. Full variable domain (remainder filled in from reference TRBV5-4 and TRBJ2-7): ETGVTQSPTHLIKTRGQQVTLRCSSQSGHNTVSWYQQALGQGPQFIFQYYREEENGRGNFPPRFSGLQFPNYSSELNVNALELDDSALYLCASSLAPGNVYEQYFGPGTRLTVT.